This TCR beta chain is from a study of cytomegalovirus exposure and HLA in healthy donors. This PCR relied on a set of 60 Vbeta primers and 13 Jbeta primers. Libraries were prepared by immunoSEQ multiplex PCR; TCRdb keeps only in-frame clonotypes and omits some of them. This sample carries under 200,000 clones, about 68% of them seen once, and the ten largest clones take over 1.2%. The CDR3 spans 14 residues. V gave up 0 bases and J gave up 4 bases, with 13 bases separating them. Germline assignment: CDR1 SQVTM and CDR2 ANQGSEA. The chain couples TRBV29-1 to TRBJ2-7, with a possible D match to TRBD2 (6 bases). This clonotype was obtained from a man aged 18-30 years in good health and CMV-seronegative. Sequenced input: PBMCs. CDR3 nucleotide sequence: TGCAGCGTTGAAGATACGGGGGACCGATACGAGCAGTACTTC. Protein: CSVEDTGDRYEQYF.